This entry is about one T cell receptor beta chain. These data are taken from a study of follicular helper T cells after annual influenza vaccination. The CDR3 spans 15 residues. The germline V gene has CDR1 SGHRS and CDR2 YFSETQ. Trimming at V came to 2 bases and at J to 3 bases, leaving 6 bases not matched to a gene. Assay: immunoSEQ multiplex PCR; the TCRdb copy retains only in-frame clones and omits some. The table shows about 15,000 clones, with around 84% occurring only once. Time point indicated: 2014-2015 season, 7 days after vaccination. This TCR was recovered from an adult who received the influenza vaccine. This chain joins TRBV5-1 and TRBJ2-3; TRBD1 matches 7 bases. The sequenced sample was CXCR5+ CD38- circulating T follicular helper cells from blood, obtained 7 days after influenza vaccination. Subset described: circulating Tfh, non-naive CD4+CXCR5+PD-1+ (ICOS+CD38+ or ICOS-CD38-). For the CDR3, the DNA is TGCGCCAGCAGCTTTGGGACAGTTTATACAGATACGCAGTATTTT. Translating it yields CASSFGTVYTDTQYF.